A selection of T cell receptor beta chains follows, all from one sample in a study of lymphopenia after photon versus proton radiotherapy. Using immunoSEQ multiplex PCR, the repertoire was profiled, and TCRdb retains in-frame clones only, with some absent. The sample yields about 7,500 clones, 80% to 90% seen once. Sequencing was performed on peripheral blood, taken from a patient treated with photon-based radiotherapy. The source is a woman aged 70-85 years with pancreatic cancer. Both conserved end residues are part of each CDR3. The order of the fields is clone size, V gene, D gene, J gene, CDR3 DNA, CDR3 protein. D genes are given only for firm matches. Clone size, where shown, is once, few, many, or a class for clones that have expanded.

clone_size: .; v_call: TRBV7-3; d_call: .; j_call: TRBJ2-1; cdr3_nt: TGTGCCAGCAGTTTTCGGGGGTTTGGGGAGCAGTTCTTC; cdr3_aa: CASSFRGFGEQFF
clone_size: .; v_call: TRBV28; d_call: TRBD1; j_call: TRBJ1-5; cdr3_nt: TGTGCCAGCAGTTTATCGACAGGGGGCTCGCGACAGCCCCAGCATTTT; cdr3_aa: CASSLSTGGSRQPQHF
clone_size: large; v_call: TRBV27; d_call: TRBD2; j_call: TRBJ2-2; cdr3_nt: TGTGCCAGCGGCTCCGGACTAGCGGGACTCACCGGGGAGCTGTTTTTT; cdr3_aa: CASGSGLAGLTGELFF
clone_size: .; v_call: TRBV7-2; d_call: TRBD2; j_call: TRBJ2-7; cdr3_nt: TGTGCCAGCAGCTCCGGGACTAGCGGGAGAAGGGTTGGGTACGAGCAGTACTTC; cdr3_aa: CASSSGTSGRRVGYEQYF
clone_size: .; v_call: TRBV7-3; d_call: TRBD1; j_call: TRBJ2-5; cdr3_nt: TGTGCCAGCAGCCGATCACAGGGGGCTAGAGAGACCCAGTACTTC; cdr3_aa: CASSRSQGARETQYF
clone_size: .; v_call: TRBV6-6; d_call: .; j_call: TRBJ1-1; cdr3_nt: TGTGCCAGCAGTTCTGGGGGGATGAACACTGAAGCTTTCTTT; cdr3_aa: CASSSGGMNTEAFF
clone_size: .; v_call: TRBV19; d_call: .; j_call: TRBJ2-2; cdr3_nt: TGTGCCAGTAGTATCCTTAGGGGATCTGGGACCGGGGAGCTGTTTTTT; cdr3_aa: CASSILRGSGTGELFF
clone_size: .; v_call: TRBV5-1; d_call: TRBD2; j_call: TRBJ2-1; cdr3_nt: TGCGCCAGCAGCCCGGGACTAGCGGGAGTTTTTTCCAATGAGCAGTTCTTC; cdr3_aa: CASSPGLAGVFSNEQFF
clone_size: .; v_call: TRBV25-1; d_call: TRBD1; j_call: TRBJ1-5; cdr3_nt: TGTGCCAGCAGGGACAGGGTAGATCAGCCCCAGCATTTT; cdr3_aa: CASRDRVDQPQHF
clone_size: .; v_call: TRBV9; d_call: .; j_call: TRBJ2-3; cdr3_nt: TGTGCCAGCAGCGTAGGAGCTCGGGCAGATACGCAGTATTTT; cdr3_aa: CASSVGARADTQYF
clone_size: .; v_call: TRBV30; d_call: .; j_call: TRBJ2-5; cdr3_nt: TGTGCCTGGAGTCCTCAAGAGACCCAGTACTTC; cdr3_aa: CAWSPQETQYF
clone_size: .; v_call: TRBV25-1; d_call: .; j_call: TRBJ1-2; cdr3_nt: TGTGCCAGCAGTGAATCTAAGGAGATTCTGGGCTACACCTTC; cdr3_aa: CASSESKEILGYTF
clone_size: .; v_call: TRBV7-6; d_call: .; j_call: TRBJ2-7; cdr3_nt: TGTGCCAGCAGCTTAATAGGGGATGGGGGCTACGAGCAGTACTTC; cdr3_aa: CASSLIGDGGYEQYF
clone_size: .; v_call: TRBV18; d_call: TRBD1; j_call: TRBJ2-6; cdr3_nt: TGTGCCAGCTCACCACCATACGGGACAGGTGCCAACGTCCTGACTTTC; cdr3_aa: CASSPPYGTGANVLTF
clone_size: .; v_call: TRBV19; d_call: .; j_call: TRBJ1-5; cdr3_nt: TGTGCCAGTAGTATAGGGAGGGTGGGTCAGCCCCAGCATTTT; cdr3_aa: CASSIGRVGQPQHF
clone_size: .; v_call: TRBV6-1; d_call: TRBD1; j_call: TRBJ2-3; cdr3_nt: TGTGCCAGCAGTGAAGTGCGGACAGGGGGCACAGATACGCAGTATTTT; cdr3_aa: CASSEVRTGGTDTQYF
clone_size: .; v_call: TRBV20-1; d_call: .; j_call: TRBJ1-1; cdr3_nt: TGCAGTGCTAGTAGTGGACCCAAAGCTTTCTTT; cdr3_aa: CSASSGPKAFF
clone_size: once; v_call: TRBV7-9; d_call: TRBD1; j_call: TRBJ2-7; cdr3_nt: TGTGTCAGCAGCGACAGGGGGAGCTCCTACGAGCAGTACTTC; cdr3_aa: CVSSDRGSSYEQYF
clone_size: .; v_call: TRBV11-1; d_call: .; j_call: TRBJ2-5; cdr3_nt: TGTGCCAGCAGCTTACGCGCAGGACGAAGACAAGAGACCCAGTACTTC; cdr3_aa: CASSLRAGRRQETQYF
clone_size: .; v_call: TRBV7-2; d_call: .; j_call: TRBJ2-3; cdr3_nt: TGTGCCAGCAGTCCTTGGTCAGATACGCAGTATTTT; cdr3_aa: CASSPWSDTQYF
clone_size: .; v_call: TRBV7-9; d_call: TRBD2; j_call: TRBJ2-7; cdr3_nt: TGTGCCAGCAGCTTGGCCATAGGACTAGCGGCCAACTACGAGCAGTACTTC; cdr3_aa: CASSLAIGLAANYEQYF
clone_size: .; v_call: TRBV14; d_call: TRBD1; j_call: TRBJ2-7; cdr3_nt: TGTGCCAGCAGCAGGGACAGCCCTTCCTACGAGCAGTACTTC; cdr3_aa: CASSRDSPSYEQYF
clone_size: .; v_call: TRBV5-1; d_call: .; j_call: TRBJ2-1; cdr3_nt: TGCGCCAGCAGCATAGGGGGATCATACAATGAGCAGTTCTTC; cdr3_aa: CASSIGGSYNEQFF
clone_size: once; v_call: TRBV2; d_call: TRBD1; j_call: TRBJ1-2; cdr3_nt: TGTGCCAGCAGGGGGACAGGGGGCTATGGCTACACCTTC; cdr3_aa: CASRGTGGYGYTF
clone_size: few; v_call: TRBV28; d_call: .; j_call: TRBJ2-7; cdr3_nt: TGTGCCAGCAGCACCCGGGGCTACGAGCAGTACTTC; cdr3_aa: CASSTRGYEQYF
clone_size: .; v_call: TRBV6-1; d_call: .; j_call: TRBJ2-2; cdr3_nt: TGTGCCAGCAGGGTTACCCGCACGAACACCGGGGAGCTGTTTTTT; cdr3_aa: CASRVTRTNTGELFF
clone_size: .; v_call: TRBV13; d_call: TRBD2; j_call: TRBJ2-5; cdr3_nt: TGTGCCAGCAGCTTAGTGGGACTAGCGGGATTAGAGGAGACCCAGTACTTC; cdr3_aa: CASSLVGLAGLEETQYF
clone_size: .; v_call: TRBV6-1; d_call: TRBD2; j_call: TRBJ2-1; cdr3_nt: TGTGCCAGCAGTGGGGGCTCGGCGGGAGTTACCACCGCCTACAATGAGCAGTTCTTC; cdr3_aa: CASSGGSAGVTTAYNEQFF
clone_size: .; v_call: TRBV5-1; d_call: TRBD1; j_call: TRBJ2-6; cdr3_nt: TGCGCCAGCAGCTACGGACAGGGTAGAGGGGCCAACGTCCTGACTTTC; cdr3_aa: CASSYGQGRGANVLTF
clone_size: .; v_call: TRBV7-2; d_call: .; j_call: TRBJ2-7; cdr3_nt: TGTGCCAGCAGCCAGGCGGGCTACGAGCAGTACTTC; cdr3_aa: CASSQAGYEQYF
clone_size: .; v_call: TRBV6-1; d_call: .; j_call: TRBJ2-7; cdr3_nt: TGTGCCAGCAGTGAAGATGGGGGGGGGACAATTAAGACCTACGAGCAGTACTTC; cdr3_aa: CASSEDGGGTIKTYEQYF
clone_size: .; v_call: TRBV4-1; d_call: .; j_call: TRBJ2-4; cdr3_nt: TGCGCCAGCAGCCAAGGGGTTGTAGGGGCTCGAGGGAAAAACATTCAGTACTTC; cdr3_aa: CASSQGVVGARGKNIQYF
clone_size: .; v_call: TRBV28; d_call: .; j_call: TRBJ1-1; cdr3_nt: TGTGCCAGCAGTGGGGTTCACCACACTGAAGCTTTCTTT; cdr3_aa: CASSGVHHTEAFF
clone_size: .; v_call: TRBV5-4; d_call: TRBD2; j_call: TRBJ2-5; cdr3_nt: TGTGCCAGCAGCTTGGTTGGACTAGCGGGAGTATTGCAAGAGACCCAGTACTTC; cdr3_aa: CASSLVGLAGVLQETQYF
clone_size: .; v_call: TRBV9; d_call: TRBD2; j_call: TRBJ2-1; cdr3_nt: TGTGCCAGTACAACTAGCGGGACGGCCAATGAGCAGTTCTTC; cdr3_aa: CASTTSGTANEQFF
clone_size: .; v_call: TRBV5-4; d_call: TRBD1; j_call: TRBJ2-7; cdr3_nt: TGTGCCAGCAGCTTAGTAAACAGGGGGAACTACGAGCAGTACTTC; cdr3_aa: CASSLVNRGNYEQYF
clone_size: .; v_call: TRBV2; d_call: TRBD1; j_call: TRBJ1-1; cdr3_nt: TGTGCCAGCAGGTGGGACAGGGATATTGAAGCTTTCTTT; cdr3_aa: CASRWDRDIEAFF
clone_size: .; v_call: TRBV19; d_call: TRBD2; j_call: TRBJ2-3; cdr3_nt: TGTGCCAGTAGTGTACGACTAGCGGGAGGGGGAGATACGCAGTATTTT; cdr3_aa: CASSVRLAGGGDTQYF
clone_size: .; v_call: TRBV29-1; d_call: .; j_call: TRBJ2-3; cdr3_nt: TGCAGCGTCGTCTGGGCCCTGGGCCCCACAGATACGCAGTATTTT; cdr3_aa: CSVVWALGPTDTQYF
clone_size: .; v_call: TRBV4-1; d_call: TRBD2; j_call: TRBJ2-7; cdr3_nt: TGCGCCAGCAGGTGGCTAGCGGGAGTCGGAACCTACGAGCAGTACTTC; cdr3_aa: CASRWLAGVGTYEQYF
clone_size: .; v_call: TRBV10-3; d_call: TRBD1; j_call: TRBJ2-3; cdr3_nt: TGTGCCGCCTGGACAGGGAGCACAGATACGCAGTATTTT; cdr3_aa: CAAWTGSTDTQYF
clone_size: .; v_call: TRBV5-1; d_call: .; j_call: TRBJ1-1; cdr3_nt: TGCGCCAGCAGCTTGACCGAGGGGGGATTGGCTTTCTTT; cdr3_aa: CASSLTEGGLAFF
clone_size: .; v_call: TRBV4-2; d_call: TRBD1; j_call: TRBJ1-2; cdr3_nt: TGTGCCAGCAGCCGTGATGGACAGGGTGGCTACACCTTC; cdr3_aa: CASSRDGQGGYTF
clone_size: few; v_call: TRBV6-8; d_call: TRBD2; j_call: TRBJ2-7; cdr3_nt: TGTGCCAGCAGTGAGGGACTAGCGGCATCCTACGAGCAGTACTTC; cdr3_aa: CASSEGLAASYEQYF
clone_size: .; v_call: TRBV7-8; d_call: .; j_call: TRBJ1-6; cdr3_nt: TGTGCCAGCAGCTCGGCGGGGGATTATAATTCACCCCTCCACTTT; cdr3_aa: CASSSAGDYNSPLHF
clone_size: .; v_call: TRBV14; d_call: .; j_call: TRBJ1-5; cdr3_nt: TGTGCCAGCAGCGCCGCCACAGGGTTTTGGGGCAATCAGCCCCAGCATTTT; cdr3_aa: CASSAATGFWGNQPQHF
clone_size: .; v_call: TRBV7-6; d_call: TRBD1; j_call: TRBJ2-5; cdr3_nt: TGTGCCAGCAGCTTAGGAGTGACAGGGACCCCGGGGGAGACCCAGTACTTC; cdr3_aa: CASSLGVTGTPGETQYF
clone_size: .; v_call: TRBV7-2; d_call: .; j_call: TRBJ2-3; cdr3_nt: TGTGCCAGCAGCTTATTGTTTACAGATACGCAGTATTTT; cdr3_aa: CASSLLFTDTQYF
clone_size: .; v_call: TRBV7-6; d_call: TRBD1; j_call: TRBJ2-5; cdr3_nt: TGTGCCAGCAGCCTCCAGACAGGGGGAAATCAGGTGACCCAGTACTTC; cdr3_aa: CASSLQTGGNQVTQYF
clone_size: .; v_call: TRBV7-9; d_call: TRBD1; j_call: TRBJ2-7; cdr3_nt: TGTGCCAGCAGCTTATCCGGTAATCCGACAGGGAGCTCCTACGAGCAGTACTTC; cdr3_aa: CASSLSGNPTGSSYEQYF
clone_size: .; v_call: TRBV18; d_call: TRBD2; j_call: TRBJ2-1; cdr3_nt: TGTGCCAGCTCACCACTGTTAGCGGGAGGCCTTGTTTACCCCAATGAGCAGTTCTTC; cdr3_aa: CASSPLLAGGLVYPNEQFF
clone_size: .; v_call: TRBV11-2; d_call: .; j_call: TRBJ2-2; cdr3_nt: TGTGCCAGCAGTGAACAGGGAGCGACCGGGGAGCTGTTTTTT; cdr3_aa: CASSEQGATGELFF
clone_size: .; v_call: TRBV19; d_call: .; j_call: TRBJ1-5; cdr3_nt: TGTGCCAGTAGTATTAGCAATCAGCCCCAGCATTTT; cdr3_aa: CASSISNQPQHF
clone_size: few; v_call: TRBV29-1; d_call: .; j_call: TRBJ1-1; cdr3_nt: TGCAGTATCCAGGGAGGTTCGCCTGAAGCTTTCTTT; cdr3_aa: CSIQGGSPEAFF
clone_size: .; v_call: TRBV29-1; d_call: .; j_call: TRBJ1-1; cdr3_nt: TGCAGCGTTGATAGTACAGGGTCAACGGAAGCTTTCTTT; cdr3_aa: CSVDSTGSTEAFF